This passage covers 18 T cell receptor beta chains from one sample sequenced in a study of low-dose radiotherapy and immunotherapy resistance in tumors. The time point: after trial treatment. Described treatment: LDRT plus nivolumab, ipilimumab, low-dose cyclophosphamide and aspirin (RACIN trial). Alpha- and beta-chain coverage of first-strand cDNA came from TRAV- and TRBV-specific primers. Over roughly 20 PCR cycles, TCRs were amplified from a constant-region primer and V-primer adapter. MiXCR, run by TCRdb on the reads, gives a single entry per CDR3 protein. Among about 100,000 distinct CDR3 sequences listed, about 20% were seen once. Source: PBMCs, taken after low-dose radiotherapy plus immunotherapy. These receptor sequences come from a male donor with prostate cancer.

This clonotype has a count of ten or more. The rearrangement links TRBV11-2 to TRBJ2-6, with TRBD1 matching over 7 bases. The CDR3 runs 17 residues. CDR1 is SGHAT and CDR2 is FQNNGV in the germline V gene. V dropped 6 bases and J dropped 0; count of bases not matched to a gene: 8. CDR3 residues: CASSTGQYYSGANVLTF. The CDR3 DNA follows: TGTGCCAGCAGTACGGGACAGTACTACTCTGGGGCCAACGTCCTGACTTTC.

This clonotype was recorded many times. This sequence joins TRBV12-3 or TRBV12-4 and TRBJ1-2; D gene ambiguous. The V gene lost 3 bases and the J gene lost 3 bases, with 5 bases spanning the gap. The CDR3 is made up of 12 amino acids. Written as DNA, the CDR3 is TGTGCCAGCAGTTTCTCGGACTATGGCTACACCTTC. Its translation is CASSFSDYGYTF.

This clonotype was observed at least ten times. V and J are TRBV29-1 and TRBJ2-7; the D gene could be TRBD1 or TRBD2 (5 bases each). Trimming pared 4 bases from V and 5 bases from J, leaving 15 bases between. Germline CDR1 SQVTM, CDR2 ANQGSEA. The CDR3 is 13 residues long. For the CDR3, the DNA is TGCAGCGTTGTGAGGGCAGGGAATAACGAGCAGTACTTC. Its translation is CSVVRAGNNEQYF.

The V and J genes are TRBV3-1 and TRBJ2-2; 12 positions match TRBD2. CDR1 is LGHDT and CDR2 is YNNKEL in the germline V gene (reference sequence). Trimming cost V 7 bases and J 3 bases; bases outside gene matches: 9. CDR3 length equals 17 residues. The CDR3 DNA reads as TGTGCCAGCACCCCCCTAGCGGGGGGGCAGGACACCGGGGAGCTGTTTTTT. Amino acid sequence: CASTPLAGGQDTGELFF.

This clonotype appeared many times. This chain connects TRBV12-3 or TRBV12-4 to TRBJ2-3; the match to TRBD2 covers 9 bases. V gave up 5 bases and J gave up 6 bases; unmatched junction bases: 9. There are 15 residues in the CDR3. For the CDR3, the DNA is TGTGCCAGCAGTCCGAGGCGGGGGGGCGGTGATACGCAGTATTTT. It encodes CASSPRRGGGDTQYF.

This clonotype was seen ten or more times. The chain has TRBV19 and TRBJ1-4, with 9 bases identical to TRBD1. Germline values: CDR1 LNHDA, CDR2 SQIVND (reference sequence). Unmatched junction bases numbered 11, after V lost 5 bases and J lost 7 bases. The CDR3 is 16 amino acids. The DNA for the CDR3 is TGTGCCAGTAGTGGAACAGGGGGCGCCGGAGGTGAAAAACTGTTTTTT. Its translation is CASSGTGGAGGEKLFF. Full variable domain (rest looked up from reference TRBV19 and TRBJ1-4): DGGITQSPKYLFRKEGQNVTLSCEQNLNHDAMYWYRQDPGQGLRLIYYSQIVNDFQKGDIAEGYSVSREKKESFPLTVTSAQKNPTAFYLCASSGTGGAGGEKLFFGSGTQLSVL.

This clonotype was recorded at least ten times. The CDR3 here is CASSSRAGLYSNQPQHF. DNA for the CDR3: TGTGCCAGCAGCTCCCGGGCCGGCCTCTATAGCAATCAGCCCCAGCATTTT. The chain recombines TRBV21-1 with TRBJ1-5; no DNA check was done on the table's D call, TRBD1. TRBV21-1 is marked as a pseudogene. The CDR3 has 17 amino acids.

This clonotype was seen at least ten times. This chain uses TRBV4-1 with TRBJ2-7, with 9 bases matching TRBD2. The CDR3 contains 17 residues. After removal of 1 base from V and 2 bases from J, the junction contained 9 bases not matched to a gene. Germline CDR1 MGHRA, CDR2 YSYEKL. The CDR3 loop is CASSQVPGGGAAYEQYF. CDR3 coding DNA: TGCGCCAGCAGCCAAGTGCCTGGCGGGGGGGCTGCCTACGAGCAGTACTTC.

As for this clonotype: One end of the junction varies from germline; a read error may be responsible. This chain joins TRBV5-5 and TRBJ2-1; D may match TRBD1 or TRBD2 (6 bases each). The CDR3 length is 16 residues. Germline V lookup: CDR1 SGHKS, CDR2 YYEKEE (reference sequence). CDR3 amino acids: CASSSPGGLVYNKQFF. The CDR3 bases are TGTGCCAGCAGCTCGCCCGGGGGCTTAGTCTACAATAAGCAGTTCTTC.

The CDR3 bases are TGTGCCAGCAGCGTCGGACATTCCGGGGAGCTGTTTTTT. It translates to CASSVGHSGELFF. The V gene is TRBV9, the J gene TRBJ2-2; perhaps TRBD1 as D (5 bases). V dropped 2 bases and J dropped 6 bases, with 8 bases sitting between them. Germline CDR1 and CDR2: SGDLS and YYNGEE. The CDR3 sequence is 13 residues long.

This clonotype was seen ten or more times. The rearrangement links TRBV6-5 to TRBJ2-1; the D call may be TRBD1 or TRBD2 (5 bases each). V was clipped by 6 bases and J by 2 bases, with 8 bases between them. The CDR3 sequence is 13 residues long. Germline V gene data show CDR1 as MNHEY and CDR2 as SVGAGI. The CDR3 spells CASRGTTYNEQFF. CDR3 nucleotide sequence: TGTGCCAGCAGGGGGACGACCTACAATGAGCAGTTCTTC.

This clonotype has ten or more counts. The CDR3 nucleotides read TGCGCCAGCAGCGGCGCCGGCTTGAACACTGAAGCTTTCTTT. The encoded protein is CASSGAGLNTEAFF. The chain employs TRBV5-1 and TRBJ1-1; D unresolved. CDR3 length: 14 residues. CDR1 and CDR2 from the germline V gene are SGHRS and YFSETQ. V lost 4 bases and J 0 bases, leaving 10 bases between the germline ends.

This chain uses TRBV5-1 with TRBJ1-4, with TRBD1 matching 9 bases. CDR3 length: 14 residues. V lost 6 bases to trimming and J lost 6 bases; unmatched junction nucleotides: 6. Looked up from germline, CDR1 is SGHRS and CDR2 is YFSETQ. The CDR3, as DNA: TGCGCCAGCACCACAGGGGGCGGGGATGAAAAACTGTTTTTT. Its translation: CASTTGGGDEKLFF.

This clonotype occurred many times. The chain links TRBV9 to TRBJ2-3; D is tentatively TRBD1 or TRBD2 (5 bases each). The CDR3 runs 14 residues. Trimming removed 6 bases at V and 3 bases at J, with 14 bases between. Per germline, CDR1 SGDLS and CDR2 YYNGEE. CDR3 coding DNA: TGTGCCAGCACCCGGGACGTCCGGACAGATACGCAGTATTTT. This gives the protein CASTRDVRTDTQYF.

About this clonotype: A much larger clone lies a single base off, so this may be a read error. J is TRBJ2-1 and V is TRBV7-2; D perhaps matches TRBD2 (6 bases). Germline lookup yields CDR1 SGHTA and CDR2 FQGNSA. The CDR3 covers 15 residues. V was clipped by 0 bases and J by 10 bases, with 16 bases between them. The CDR3 bases are TGTGCCAGCAGCTTAGCATGGGGAGGAACCTACGAGCAGTTCTTC. Amino acids: CASSLAWGGTYEQFF.

This clonotype was seen many times. The chain uses TRBV14 and TRBJ2-1; D may be TRBD1 (6 bases). Deletions cut 3 bases from V and 7 bases from J, with 19 bases between. Germline V gives CDR1 SGHDN, CDR2 FVKESK. The CDR3 runs 16 residues. The CDR3 DNA reads as TGTGCCAGCAGCCAGGCACAGAGGGGGAGTCGGAATGAGCAGTTCTTC. Protein sequence: CASSQAQRGSRNEQFF.

The sample holds many counts of this clonotype. The chain is built from TRBV10-2 and TRBJ2-1, with 12 bases aligning to TRBD1. Per the germline V gene, CDR1 is WSHSY and CDR2 is SAAADI. The CDR3 is 19 residues long. V shed 6 bases, J shed 5 bases, and the junction held 17 bases outside the gene matches. Here the CDR3 reads CASRETGTGGGRRDNEQFF. The CDR3 DNA is TGCGCCAGCAGGGAAACCGGGACAGGGGGCGGCCGTAGGGACAATGAGCAGTTCTTC.

At least ten counts were recorded for this clonotype. J is TRBJ1-4 and V is TRBV4-1; 7 positions agree with TRBD1. J gave up 8 bases and V 0 bases, and 9 bases lay outside the gene matches. Germline V gene sequence: CDR1 MGHRA, CDR2 YSYEKL. The CDR3 loop spans 16 amino acids. The CDR3: CASSQEGRGLGEKLFF. The DNA of the CDR3 is TGCGCCAGCAGCCAAGAGGGAAGGGGGCTGGGGGAAAAACTGTTTTTT.